This passage covers 11 T cell receptor beta chains from one sample sequenced in a study of T cell changes during pregnancy in multiple sclerosis. TCRdb's copy holds only in-frame clones and misses some; the assay was immunoSEQ multiplex PCR. The profile shows some 64,000 clones, approximately 90% of them singletons. This material consisted of peripheral blood, taken in the first trimester of pregnancy. Receptors were obtained from a female donor in good health, enrolled as a control in a pregnancy study.

This chain connects TRBV2 to TRBJ1-2; D is ambiguous. This CDR3 comprises 13 residues. The germline gives CDR1 SNHLY, CDR2 FYNNEI. V lost 4 bases, J lost 4 bases, and 10 bases lay in between. CDR3 region: CASSAPTGYGYTF. In DNA form, the CDR3 reads TGTGCCAGCAGTGCGCCCACGGGCTATGGCTACACCTTC.

This chain uses TRBV30 with TRBJ1-2, with unresolved D. The CDR3 loop spans 14 amino acids. Trimming took off 4 bases at V and 4 bases at J, with 16 bases between the two ends. Germline assignment: CDR1 GTSNPN and CDR2 SVGIG (reference sequence). The CDR3 loop reads CAWTPLRGTYGYTF. The CDR3, as DNA: TGTGCCTGGACCCCACTGCGGGGTACCTATGGCTACACCTTC.

This clone was counted a single time. V is TRBV5-4 and J is TRBJ2-1; 12 bases are shared with TRBD2. The CDR3 spans 17 residues. The V and J ends lost 4 bases and 8 bases, in that order; junction bases with no gene match: 13. Germline V gene sequence: CDR1 SGHNT, CDR2 YYREEE (reference sequence). In DNA form, the CDR3 reads TGTGCCAGCAGCCTTGATTCTAGCGGGGGGGCCTTCTATGAGCAGTTCTTC. Encoded protein: CASSLDSSGGAFYEQFF.

CDR3 bases: TGTGCCAGCAGTGAAAGCAGGGGAGGCTACACCTTC. It yields the protein CASSESRGGYTF. The chain couples TRBV2 to TRBJ1-2; perhaps TRBD1 as D (6 bases). Between the trimmed V and J ends, which lost 2 bases and 8 bases, there was a span of 9 bases. The germline gives CDR1 SNHLY, CDR2 FYNNEI. The CDR3 totals 12 residues.

The rearrangement joins TRBV28 to TRBJ2-1, with TRBD2 matching 9 bases. Looked up from germline, CDR1 is MDHEN and CDR2 is SYDVKM. Trimming took 7 bases from V and 2 from J; bases not matched to a gene: 6. The CDR3 spans 15 residues. CDR3 region: CASIDSGGTYNEQFF. Written as DNA, the CDR3 is TGTGCCAGCATTGACAGCGGGGGGACCTACAATGAGCAGTTCTTC.

This clone occurred a few times. The chain is built from TRBV4-2 and TRBJ1-1, with D possibly TRBD1 on 5 matching bases. The germline gives CDR1 LGHNA, CDR2 YNFKEQ. The V and J ends lost 2 bases and 8 bases respectively, with 18 bases between them. The CDR3 contains 15 residues. The CDR3 sequence: CASSQHPQVNPEAFF. The CDR3 region has the DNA TGTGCCAGCAGCCAACACCCACAGGTGAACCCCGAAGCTTTCTTT.

The gene calls are TRBV20-1 and TRBJ1-1, with D unclear. Germline V gives CDR1 DFQATT, CDR2 SNEGSKA (reference sequence). Trimming removed 3 bases at V and 7 bases at J, with 6 bases between. The CDR3 is 10 amino acids. CDR3 in amino acids: CSASTVEAFF. The CDR3 bases are TGCAGTGCTAGTACAGTTGAAGCTTTCTTT.

The rearrangement links TRBV18 to TRBJ2-7, with 7 bases aligning to TRBD1. Germline CDR1 KGHSH, CDR2 LQKENI. The CDR3 length is 14 residues. J lost 5 bases, V lost 3 bases, and 7 bases had no gene match. CDR3 sequence: CASSPPTGNHEQYF. CDR3 sequence (DNA): TGTGCCAGCTCACCTCCGACAGGGAACCACGAGCAGTACTTC. The full variable domain, rest sourced from reference TRBV18 and TRBJ2-7, is NAGVMQNPRHLVRRRGQEARLRCSPMKGHSHVYWYRQLPEEGLKFMVYLQKENIIDESGMPKERFSAEFPKEGPSILRIQQVVRGDSAAYFCASSPPTGNHEQYFGPGTRLTVT.

This chain uses TRBV7-9 with TRBJ1-5; TRBD1 matches at 10 bases. V lost 1 base, J lost 5 bases, and 5 bases stayed unmatched. The CDR3 loop spans 16 amino acids. In germline, CDR1 is SEHNR, CDR2 FQNEAQ (reference sequence). The CDR3 nucleotides are TGTGCCAGCAGCTTAGGCCGCGGGACAGGGGATCAGCCCCAGCATTTT. It is translated as CASSLGRGTGDQPQHF.

The CDR3: CASSRDREGEKLFF. The CDR3 nucleotides are TGCGCCAGCAGCCGGGACAGGGAGGGGGAAAAACTGTTTTTT. This chain connects TRBV5-1 to TRBJ1-4; TRBD1 matches at 9 bases. Germline lookup yields CDR1 SGHRS and CDR2 YFSETQ. J was trimmed by 8 bases and V by 4 bases; bases with no gene match: 6. This CDR3 is built from 14 residues.

The chain carries TRBV6-5 and TRBJ1-6; no firm D call. V shed 0 bases and J shed 0 bases, with 6 bases lying between them. The CDR3 totals 16 residues. CDR1 is MNHEY and CDR2 is SVGAGI in the germline V gene. The CDR3 reads CASSYSSYSYNSPLHF. CDR3 DNA sequence: TGTGCCAGCAGTTACTCGTCGTACTCCTATAATTCACCCCTCCACTTT.